The present T cell receptor beta chain was sequenced within a study of cytomegalovirus exposure and HLA in healthy donors. Study results and limitations: The study found most TCR sequences rare, yet found some public TCRs in many donors.

In the case of this clone: As yet, its antigen is unknown.

The primer mix had 60 Vbeta and 13 Jbeta primers. The data were produced by immunoSEQ multiplex PCR, yet TCRdb's version contains in-frame clones alone and is incomplete. Recorded for this sample: 130,000 to 150,000 clones. This sequence was found in a woman between 50 and 59 years old in good health and CMV-seronegative. The sequencing input was PBMCs.

The CDR3 protein is CASSHRDTSSTIYF. CDR3 nucleotide sequence: TGTGCCAGCAGCCACCGGGACACGAGTTCCACCATATATTTT. The chain joins TRBV11-2 to TRBJ1-3; perhaps TRBD1 as D (6 bases). The germline V gene has CDR1 SGHAT and CDR2 FQNNGV. The CDR3 length is 14 residues. Between the trimmed V and J ends, which lost 5 bases and 9 bases, there was a span of 17 bases.